This is a list of T cell receptor beta chains from one sample in a study of identifying expanded T cells in peripheral blood. Produced via immunoSEQ multiplex PCR; TCRdb's table is partial and in-frame only. The data contain 100,000 to 150,000 clones, approximately 86% of them singletons. The specimen sequenced was blood. Every receptor here comes from a person aged 18-69 years in good health. CDR3s include the opening cysteine and the closing phenylalanine or tryptophan. Each record gives: CDR3 length, clone size, J gene, V gene, D gene, CDR3 protein, CDR3 DNA. A D gene is named only where the DNA matches it firmly. Rows may omit the clone size; those that give it use once, few, many or a size class.

>15|-|TRBJ1-6|TRBV18|-
CASSPGDGLTSPLHF
TGTGCCAGCTCACCAGGGGACGGCCTGACTTCACCCCTCCACTTT
>14|-|TRBJ2-4|TRBV28|TRBD1
CASSEGQGRNIQYF
TGTGCCAGCAGCGAGGGACAGGGCAGAAACATTCAGTACTTC
>16|once|TRBJ2-6|TRBV29-1|-
CSVSGGARSGANVLTF
TGCAGCGTGAGTGGAGGGGCCCGCTCTGGGGCCAACGTCCTGACTTTC
>13|-|TRBJ1-2|TRBV7-3|TRBD1
CASSLGQNYGYTF
TGTGCCAGCAGCTTGGGACAGAACTATGGCTACACCTTC
>13|-|TRBJ2-7|TRBV7-8|-
CASSLVDLREQYF
TGTGCCAGCAGCTTAGTAGACCTACGCGAGCAGTACTTC
>15|-|TRBJ2-1|TRBV5-8|-
CASTGRVNAYNEQFF
TGTGCCAGCACCGGTAGAGTGAACGCCTACAATGAGCAGTTCTTC
>14|-|TRBJ2-3|TRBV18|TRBD1
CASSPGTGPDTQYF
TGTGCCAGCTCACCTGGGACAGGGCCAGATACGCAGTATTTT
>15|-|TRBJ2-5|TRBV15|-
CATSRGSSGVGTQYF
TGTGCCACCAGCAGAGGGTCGAGCGGTGTCGGGACCCAGTACTTC
>17|-|TRBJ2-3|TRBV4-2|TRBD2
CASSRTGTSGSTDTQYF
TGTGCCAGCAGCCGGACCGGGACTAGCGGTAGCACAGATACGCAGTATTTT
>15|-|TRBJ1-2|TRBV2|-
CASMTDRASNYGYTF
TGTGCCAGCATGACAGACAGAGCCTCTAACTATGGCTACACCTTC
>17|-|TRBJ2-7|TRBV7-2|TRBD2
CASSLGRGTGSSYEQYF
TGTGCCAGCAGCTTGGGGCGGGGGACGGGAAGCTCCTACGAGCAGTACTTC
>15|-|TRBJ1-1|TRBV2|TRBD1
CASSGTGGWNTEAFF
TGTGCCAGCAGTGGGACAGGGGGGTGGAACACTGAAGCTTTCTTT
>12|few|TRBJ2-5|TRBV19|-
CASVGIGETQYF
TGTGCCAGTGTCGGCATTGGGGAGACCCAGTACTTC
>13|-|TRBJ2-7|TRBV7-2|-
CASSRGASYEQYF
TGTGCCAGCAGTCGGGGGGCGTCCTACGAGCAGTACTTC
>16|-|TRBJ2-1|TRBV5-1|TRBD2
CASSPPGLAGVHEQFF
TGCGCCAGCAGCCCCCCCGGGCTAGCGGGAGTCCATGAGCAGTTCTTC
>17|-|TRBJ1-4|TRBV7-9|TRBD1
CASSDRGNPVFNEKLFF
TGTGCCAGCAGCGACAGGGGGAACCCCGTGTTTAATGAAAAACTGTTTTTT
>16|-|TRBJ2-5|TRBV7-9|-
CASSQTYAGIWETQYF
TGTGCCAGCAGCCAGACTTATGCGGGGATTTGGGAGACCCAGTACTTC
>13|-|TRBJ2-6|TRBV11-2|-
CASKPSGANVLTF
TGTGCCAGCAAACCCTCTGGGGCCAACGTCCTGACTTTC
>16|-|TRBJ2-7|TRBV28|-
CASSSPAGGSSYEQYF
TGTGCCAGCAGTTCCCCCGCCGGAGGCTCCTCCTACGAGCAGTACTTC
>13|-|TRBJ2-4|TRBV6-5|-
CASSYPGKNIQYF
TGTGCCAGCAGTTACCCCGGTAAAAACATTCAGTACTTC
>16|once|TRBJ1-1|TRBV5-1|-
CASRPMKGAQSTEAFF
TGCGCCAGCAGGCCCATGAAAGGGGCGCAAAGCACTGAAGCTTTCTTT
>14|-|TRBJ1-1|TRBV30|-
CAWSGVFLNTEAFF
TGTGCCTGGAGTGGGGTCTTCTTGAACACTGAAGCTTTCTTT
>15|-|TRBJ2-7|TRBV9|TRBD2
CASSVDSGVRNEQYF
TGTGCCAGCAGCGTAGATAGCGGGGTTCGGAACGAGCAGTACTTC
>13|-|TRBJ1-1|TRBV9|TRBD1
CASSAGQGGEAFF
TGTGCCAGCAGCGCGGGACAGGGGGGTGAAGCTTTCTTT
>13|-|TRBJ2-1|TRBV2|-
CASSDGEYNEQFF
TGTGCCAGCAGTGACGGAGAGTACAATGAGCAGTTCTTC
>14|medium-sized|TRBJ2-1|TRBV9|TRBD2
CASSPSGGANEQFF
TGTGCCAGCAGCCCAAGCGGGGGGGCTAATGAGCAGTTCTTC
>16|once|TRBJ2-3|TRBV5-1|TRBD2
CASGSRTSGRTDTQYF
TGCGCCAGCGGGTCCCGGACTAGCGGGCGCACAGATACGCAGTATTTT
>15|few|TRBJ2-3|TRBV7-2|-
CASSLVLPSRDTQYF
TGTGCCAGCAGCTTAGTTTTACCATCTCGGGATACGCAGTATTTT
>14|-|TRBJ1-1|TRBV5-4|-
CASRRDRGNTEAFF
TGTGCCAGCAGACGCGACAGAGGCAACACTGAAGCTTTCTTT
>16|-|TRBJ1-5|TRBV19|TRBD1
CASRDPTGSSNQPQHF
TGTGCCAGTAGGGACCCGACAGGGAGTAGCAATCAGCCCCAGCATTTT
>14|-|TRBJ2-7|TRBV7-2|-
CASIRQESGYEQYF
TGTGCCAGCATCAGACAGGAAAGTGGCTACGAGCAGTACTTC
>15|once|TRBJ1-5|TRBV27|-
CASSPSGASNQPQHF
TGTGCCAGCAGCCCCTCAGGGGCCAGCAATCAGCCCCAGCATTTT
>13|-|TRBJ2-5|TRBV5-4|-
CASSFRTEETQYF
TGTGCCAGCAGCTTCCGGACAGAAGAGACCCAGTACTTC
>17|-|TRBJ1-4|TRBV5-5|-
CASSDLPAGTTNEKLFF
TGTGCCAGCAGCGACCTGCCCGCCGGGACAACTAATGAAAAACTGTTTTTT
>16|-|TRBJ2-5|TRBV5-1|-
CASSSLPGQFQETQYF
TGCGCCAGCAGCTCCCTCCCCGGACAGTTCCAAGAGACCCAGTACTTC
>12|-|TRBJ1-1|TRBV11-1|-
CASSLLGGEAFF
TGTGCCAGCAGCCTCCTGGGGGGTGAAGCTTTCTTT
>14|-|TRBJ1-1|TRBV6-1|-
CASSVGRRNTEAFF
TGTGCCAGCAGTGTCGGGCGGAGGAACACTGAAGCTTTCTTT
>15|-|TRBJ2-1|TRBV2|-
CASSEGTRGTNEQFF
TGTGCCAGCAGTGAAGGGACTCGAGGTACCAATGAGCAGTTCTTC
>14|-|TRBJ2-3|TRBV7-9|-
CASSPSGSTDTQYF
TGTGCCAGCAGCCCCAGCGGGAGCACAGATACGCAGTATTTT
>12|-|TRBJ1-3|TRBV6-6|-
CASSYMENTIYF
TGTGCCAGCAGTTACATGGAAAACACCATATATTTT
>16|-|TRBJ2-5|TRBV5-5|-
CASSLWFRGRQETQYF
TGTGCCAGCAGCTTGTGGTTTCGGGGACGACAAGAGACCCAGTACTTC
>13|-|TRBJ2-1|TRBV11-2|-
CASSLGTGPEQFF
TGTGCCAGCAGCTTAGGCACAGGCCCGGAGCAGTTCTTC
>15|-|TRBJ2-7|TRBV7-6|-
CASSHGSDSHYEQYF
TGTGCCAGCAGCCATGGGTCGGACAGCCACTACGAGCAGTACTTC
>14|-|TRBJ2-1|TRBV2|TRBD1
CARGDRGLMLEQFF
TGTGCCAGAGGGGACAGGGGATTGATGCTCGAGCAGTTCTTC
>15|-|TRBJ2-3|TRBV6-5|-
CASSYRAVSTDTQYF
TGTGCCAGCAGTTACAGGGCAGTTAGCACAGATACGCAGTATTTT
>15|-|TRBJ1-5|TRBV15|TRBD1
CATSRDAAGGQPQHF
TGTGCCACCAGCAGAGATGCGGCAGGGGGTCAGCCCCAGCATTTT